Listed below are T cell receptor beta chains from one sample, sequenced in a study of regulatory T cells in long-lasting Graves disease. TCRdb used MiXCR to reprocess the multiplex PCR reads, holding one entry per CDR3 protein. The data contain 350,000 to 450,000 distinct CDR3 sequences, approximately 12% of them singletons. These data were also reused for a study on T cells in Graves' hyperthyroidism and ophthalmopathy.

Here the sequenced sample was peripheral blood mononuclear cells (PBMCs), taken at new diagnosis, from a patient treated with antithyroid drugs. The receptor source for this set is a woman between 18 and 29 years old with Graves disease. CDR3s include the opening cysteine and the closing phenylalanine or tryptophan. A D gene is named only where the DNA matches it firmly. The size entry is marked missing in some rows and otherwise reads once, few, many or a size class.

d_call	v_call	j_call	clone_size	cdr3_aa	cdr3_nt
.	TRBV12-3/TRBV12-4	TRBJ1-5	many	CASSFSGRGNQPQHF	TGTGCCAGCAGTTTTTCGGGCAGGGGAAATCAGCCCCAGCATTTT
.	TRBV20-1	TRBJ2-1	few	CSARLAGAPNEQFF	TGCAGTGCTAGACTAGCAGGGGCCCCCAATGAGCAGTTCTTC
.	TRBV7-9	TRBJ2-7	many	CASSPVRTNSYEQYF	TGTGCCAGCAGCCCCGTCAGGACCAACTCCTACGAGCAGTACTTC
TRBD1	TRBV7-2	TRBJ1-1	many	CASSQGVEAFF	TGTGCCAGCTCCCAGGGGGTTGAAGCTTTCTTT
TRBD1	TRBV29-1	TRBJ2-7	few	CSVEDPVPGGTTYEQYF	TGCAGCGTTGAAGACCCGGTTCCAGGGGGAACCACCTACGAGCAGTACTTC
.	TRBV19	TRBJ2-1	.	CASTRSIEPFYNEQFF	TGTGCCAGTACCCGATCGATAGAGCCCTTTTACAATGAGCAGTTCTTC
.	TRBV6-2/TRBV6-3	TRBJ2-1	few	CASRGFYNEQFF	TGTGCCAGCCGGGGTTTTTACAATGAGCAGTTCTTC
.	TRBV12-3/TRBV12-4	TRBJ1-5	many	CASALGGSNQPQHF	TGTGCCAGCGCCTTAGGGGGGAGCAATCAGCCCCAGCATTTT
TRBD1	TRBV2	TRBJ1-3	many	CATKGQGSRGNTIYF	TGTGCCACCAAAGGACAGGGGTCCCGTGGAAACACCATATATTTT
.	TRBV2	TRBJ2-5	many	CASSGTGETQYF	TGTGCCAGCAGCGGGACGGGAGAGACCCAGTACTTC
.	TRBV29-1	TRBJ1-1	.	CSALQGYTEAFF	TGCAGCGCTCTCCAGGGGTACACTGAAGCTTTCTTT
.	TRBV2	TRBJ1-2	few	CASSGEGVSMEGYTF	TGTGCCAGCAGTGGCGAAGGCGTCTCGATGGAAGGCTACACCTTC
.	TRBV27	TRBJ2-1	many	CASSLGIAVDNEQFF	TGTGCCAGCAGTTTGGGGATAGCGGTCGACAATGAGCAGTTCTTC
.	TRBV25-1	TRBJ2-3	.	CASSDLRGGGATDTQYF	TGTGCCAGCAGTGACCTCAGGGGGGGGGGGGCCACAGATACGCAGTATTTT
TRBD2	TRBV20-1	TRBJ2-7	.	CSARDGYSGSRGEQYF	TGCAGTGCTAGAGACGGCTATAGCGGGAGTAGGGGCGAGCAGTACTTC
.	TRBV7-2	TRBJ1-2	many	CASSGVRAANYGYTF	TGTGCCAGCAGCGGCGTGAGGGCAGCTAACTATGGCTACACCTTC
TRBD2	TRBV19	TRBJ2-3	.	CASSSTSGGGSTDTQYF	TGTGCCAGTTCCTCGACTAGCGGGGGGGGGAGCACAGATACGCAGTATTTT
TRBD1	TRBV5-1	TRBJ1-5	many	CASSRGTGGWPQHF	TGCGCCAGCAGCCGAGGGACAGGGGGCTGGCCCCAGCATTTT
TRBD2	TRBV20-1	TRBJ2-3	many	CSARTSGGTDTQYF	TGCAGTGCTAGGACTAGCGGGGGGACAGATACGCAGTATTTT
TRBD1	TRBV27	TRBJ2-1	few	CASSLVGTGQAGEQFF	TGTGCCAGCAGTTTAGTCGGGACAGGGCAAGCAGGTGAGCAGTTCTTC
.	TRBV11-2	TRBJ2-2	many	CASSLETSGDTGELFF	TGTGCCAGCAGCTTAGAGACGAGCGGAGACACCGGGGAGCTGTTTTTT
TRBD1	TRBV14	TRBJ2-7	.	CASSQDHMTGYTYEQYF	TGTGCCAGCAGCCAAGATCATATGACAGGGTACACCTACGAGCAGTACTTC
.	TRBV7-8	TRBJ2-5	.	CASKFRVFQETQYF	TGTGCCAGCAAGTTCAGGGTATTCCAAGAGACCCAGTACTTC
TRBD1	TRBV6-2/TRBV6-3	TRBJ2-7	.	CASIRQGPRDEQYF	TGTGCCAGCATTAGACAGGGCCCGAGGGACGAGCAGTACTTC
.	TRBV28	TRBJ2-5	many	CASSLFRTQETQYF	TGTGCCAGCAGTTTATTTCGGACCCAAGAGACCCAGTACTTC
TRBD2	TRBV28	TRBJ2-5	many	CASSLNIRGLAGQETQYF	TGTGCCAGCAGTTTAAATATTAGAGGACTAGCGGGTCAAGAGACCCAGTACTTC
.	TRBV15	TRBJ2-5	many	CATSRDPRETQYF	TGTGCCACCAGCAGAGATCCCAGGGAGACCCAGTACTTC
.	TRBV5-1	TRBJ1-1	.	CASSLGFGPDTEAFF	TGCGCCAGCAGCTTGGGATTTGGGCCGGACACTGAAGCTTTCTTT
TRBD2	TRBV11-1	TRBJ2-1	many	CASSYRLAGYFF	TGTGCCAGCAGCTACAGACTAGCCGGTTACTTCTTC
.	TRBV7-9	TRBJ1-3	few	CASTRLGGRGNTIYF	TGTGCCAGCACCAGACTCGGGGGGCGAGGAAACACCATATATTTT
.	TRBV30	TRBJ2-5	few	CAWSLDEGTQYF	TGTGCCTGGAGTCTGGACGAGGGGACCCAGTACTTC
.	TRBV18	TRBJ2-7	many	CASSPRVSEQYF	TGTGCCAGCTCACCCAGGGTTAGCGAGCAGTACTTC
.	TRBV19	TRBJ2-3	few	CASSLYYPPTDTQYF	TGTGCCAGTAGTCTTTACTATCCTCCCACAGATACGCAGTATTTT
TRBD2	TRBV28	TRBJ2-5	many	CASGLHLGLDGETQYF	TGTGCCAGCGGCCTACACTTGGGACTAGATGGCGAGACCCAGTACTTC
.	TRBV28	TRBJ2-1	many	CAGAEAAYNEQFF	TGTGCCGGGGCTGAAGCCGCCTACAATGAGCAGTTCTTC
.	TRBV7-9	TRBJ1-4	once	CASSLNAYDEKLFF	TGTGCCAGCAGCTTAAATGCGTACGACGAAAAACTGTTTTTT
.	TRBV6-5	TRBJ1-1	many	CASSSPANTEAFF	TGTGCCAGCAGTTCGCCGGCGAACACTGAAGCTTTCTTT
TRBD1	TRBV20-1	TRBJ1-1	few	CSARVRGLALNTEAFF	TGCAGTGCTAGAGTCAGGGGGCTCGCTTTGAACACTGAAGCTTTCTTT
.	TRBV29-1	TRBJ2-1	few	CSVNRVTYNEQFF	TGCAGCGTTAACAGGGTAACCTACAATGAGCAGTTCTTC
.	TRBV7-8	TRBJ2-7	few	CASSCQWANPPQVLYEQYF	TGTGCCAGCAGCTGCCAGTGGGCTAATCCTCCTCAGGTGCTCTACGAGCAGTACTTC
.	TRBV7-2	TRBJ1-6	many	CASSLVGGEASPLHF	TGTGCCAGCAGCTTAGTCGGGGGTGAGGCTTCACCCCTCCACTTT
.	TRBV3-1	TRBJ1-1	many	CASRRGGATEAFF	TGTGCCAGCAGAAGGGGGGGGGCCACTGAAGCTTTCTTT
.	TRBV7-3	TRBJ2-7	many	CASSTTGGGYEQYF	TGTGCCAGCAGCACCACAGGGGGGGGATACGAGCAGTACTTC
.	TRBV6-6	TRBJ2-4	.	CASSYSLGSLLAKNIQYF	TGTGCCAGCAGTTATTCGCTAGGTTCATTGTTAGCCAAAAACATTCAGTACTTC
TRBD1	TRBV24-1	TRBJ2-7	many	CATSDPIRQGHEQYF	TGTGCCACCAGTGATCCGATACGACAGGGCCACGAGCAGTACTTC
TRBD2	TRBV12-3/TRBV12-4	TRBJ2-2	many	CASSFLAGPTGELFF	TGTGCCAGCAGCTTCCTAGCGGGTCCCACCGGGGAGCTGTTTTTT
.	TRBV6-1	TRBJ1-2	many	CASGGPPIRTFPKHGYTF	TGTGCCAGCGGCGGACCCCCAATTAGGACTTTTCCCAAGCATGGCTACACCTTC
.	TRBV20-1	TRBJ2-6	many	CSARVVSGANVLTF	TGCAGTGCTAGAGTCGTTTCTGGGGCCAACGTCCTGACTTTC